This T cell receptor (beta chain) stems from a study of blood T cell repertoires in COVID-19. Study-wide background: Samples representing acute and convalescent COVID-19 were sourced from the United States, Italy and Spain. Nucleic acid was either cDNA or gDNA, and it came from T cells, B-cell-depleted T cells, or PBMCs.

Per germline, CDR1 LGHNA and CDR2 YSLEER. Between the trimmed V and J ends, which lost 0 bases and 6 bases, there was a span of 14 bases. The CDR3 contains 15 residues. The data were produced by immunoSEQ multiplex PCR, yet TCRdb's version contains in-frame clones alone and is incomplete. The table includes hundreds of thousands of clones, around 89% detected once. The chain recombines TRBV4-3 with TRBJ1-1; D ambiguous. Sample: peripheral blood. This sequence originates from a woman in her twenties or thirties who had recovered from COVID-19. The CDR3 loop reads CASSQDSEGVAEAFF. For the CDR3, the DNA is TGCGCCAGCAGCCAAGATAGTGAGGGTGTCGCTGAAGCTTTCTTT.